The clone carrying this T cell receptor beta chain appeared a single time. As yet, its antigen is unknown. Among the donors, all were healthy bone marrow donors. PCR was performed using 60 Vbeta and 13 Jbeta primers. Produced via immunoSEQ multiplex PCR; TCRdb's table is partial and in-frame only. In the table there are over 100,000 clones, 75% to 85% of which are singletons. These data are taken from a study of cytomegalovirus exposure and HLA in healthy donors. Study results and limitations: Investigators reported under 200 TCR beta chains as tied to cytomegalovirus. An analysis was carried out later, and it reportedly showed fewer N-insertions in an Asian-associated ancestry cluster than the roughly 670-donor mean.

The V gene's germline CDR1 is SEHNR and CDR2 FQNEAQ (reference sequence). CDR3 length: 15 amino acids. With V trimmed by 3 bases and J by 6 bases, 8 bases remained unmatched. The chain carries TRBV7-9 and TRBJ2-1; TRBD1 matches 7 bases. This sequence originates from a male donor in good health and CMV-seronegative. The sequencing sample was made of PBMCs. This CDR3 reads CASSFSGTAINEQFF. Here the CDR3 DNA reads TGTGCCAGCAGCTTTTCCGGGACAGCGATCAATGAGCAGTTCTTC.